The 19 T cell receptor beta chains in this list originate from one sample, sequenced in a study of blood T cells in healthy people across ages (dated by TCRdb to between 2014 and 2017). The library came from 5' RACE. TCRdb shows the sequencer as Illumina HiSeq 2500. The second PCR ran for roughly 6 to 11 cycles and used a J-beta primer mix along with a sample-barcoded 5' primer. TCRdb trimmed public reads at Q25 via fastp, called clones via MiXCR and kept in-frame beta chains. Here each entry gathers all rows of one CDR3 protein and keeps the most common genes and DNA. For this sample the table gives roughly 720,000 distinct CDR3 sequences, of which 53% were detected only once. The ten largest make up about 42% of the sample. Sample: blood. These receptors all come from a man older than 75 in good health.

The chain uses TRBV20-1 and TRBJ2-5; 12 nucleotides match TRBD1. Matching the DNA end better, TRBJ2-7 makes the J call doubtful. Per germline, CDR1 DFQATT and CDR2 SNEGSKA (reference sequence). This CDR3 is built from 17 residues. The CDR3 sequence: CSALNRDRGREAYEQYF. In DNA, the CDR3 is TGCAGTGCCCTTAACCGGGACAGGGGGCGTGAGGCCTACGAGCAGTACTTC.

J is TRBJ2-7 and V is TRBV4-2, with 10 positions matching TRBD1. V lost 1 base to trimming and J lost 3 bases; unmatched junction nucleotides: 6. This CDR3 contains 16 residues. The V gene's germline CDR1 is LGHNA and CDR2 YNFKEQ. The CDR3 DNA reads TGTGCCAGCAGCCAAGTGGGGACAGGGGCGTACTACGAGCAGTACTTC. Its translation: CASSQVGTGAYYEQYF.

V usage is TRBV6-1 and J usage is TRBJ2-7; D is ambiguous. The better agreement between TRBJ2-5 and the DNA end casts doubt on the J call. CDR3 length: 14 amino acids. Germline values: CDR1 MNHNS, CDR2 SASEGT. The CDR3 DNA sequence: TGTGCCAGCAGACAACCGCCAGGAACAGAGACCCAGTACTTC. This gives the protein CASRQPPGTETQYF.

Many counts were recorded for this clonotype. The rearrangement joins TRBV28 to TRBJ1-2, with a tentative D call TRBD1 (5 bases). Trimming left V 8 bases short and J 5 bases short, with 12 bases between. The germline CDR1 and CDR2 sequences are MDHEN and SYDVKM. The CDR3 consists of 12 residues. CDR3 in amino acids: CASHRQSYGYTF. In nucleotides, the CDR3 is TGTGCCAGCCACAGACAGAGTTATGGCTACACCTTC.

A remark on this clonotype: Since a much larger clone is just one base distant, this may be a read error. V usage is TRBV18 and J usage is TRBJ2-3; D is unclear. Germline V lookup: CDR1 KGHSH, CDR2 LQKENI. V was clipped by 3 bases and J by 14 bases, with 21 bases between them. CDR3 size: 14 residues. In DNA, the CDR3 is TGTGCCAGCTCACCTTCAGGAGAGTACAGAGACGCGTATTTT. Its translation is CASSPSGEYRDAYF.

The chain recombines TRBV7-2 with TRBJ1-4; D is possibly TRBD1 (6 bases). The ends were cut back, 1 base at V and 0 bases at J, with 12 bases in the middle. CDR3 length equals 17 residues. The germline CDR1 and CDR2 sequences are SGHTA and FQGNSA. The CDR3 bases are TGTGCCAGCAGCTTAGGCGGCAGGGGTGCAACTAATGAAAAACTGTTTTTT. Its translation is CASSLGGRGATNEKLFF. Full variable domain (remainder filled in from reference TRBV7-2 and TRBJ1-4): GAGVSQSPSNKVTEKGKDVELRCDPISGHTALYWYRQSLGQGLEFLIYFQGNSAPDKSGLPSDRFSAERTGGSVSTLTIQRTQQEDSAVYLCASSLGGRGATNEKLFFGSGTQLSVL.

The J gene is TRBJ1-2, the V gene TRBV12-3 or TRBV12-4, with no clear D. The CDR3 has 13 amino acids. Trimming removed 3 bases from V and 8 bases from J, with 13 bases in between. The CDR3 bases are TGTGCCAGCAGTTTCGGTGGTTCGGGGGGCTACACCTTC. This gives the protein CASSFGGSGGYTF.

As concerns this clonotype: It may be a read error: a sequence one base away is much more abundant. The chain combines TRBV6-1 with TRBJ2-7; a weak D match, TRBD1 (5 bases). The CDR3 loop spans 14 amino acids. Per the germline V gene, CDR1 is MNHNS and CDR2 is SASEGT. The CDR3 coding sequence is TGTACCAGCAGTGAAGGGGCGGCTTCCTACGAGCAGTACTTC. It translates to CTSSEGAASYEQYF.

In its sample, this clonotype was seen a few times. The V call is TRBV29-1, the J call TRBJ1-2; 9 bases are shared with TRBD1. The CDR3 is made up of 13 amino acids. Germline CDR1 SQVTM, CDR2 ANQGSEA. V gave up 4 bases and J gave up 7 bases; unmatched junction bases: 7. The CDR3 region is CSVVVTGGVGYTF. The DNA of the CDR3 is TGCAGCGTTGTGGTAACAGGGGGCGTTGGCTACACCTTC. The variable domain in full, completed from reference TRBV29-1 and TRBJ1-2, reads SAVISQKPSRDICQRGTSLTIQCQVDSQVTMMFWYRQQPGQSLTLIATANQGSEATYESGFVIDKFPISRPNLTFSTLTVSNMSPEDSSIYLCSVVVTGGVGYTFGSGTRLTVV.

The CDR3 spells CSASHRGNYGYTF. The DNA of the CDR3 is TGCAGTGCTAGTCACAGGGGAAACTATGGCTACACCTTC. This chain joins TRBV20-1 and TRBJ1-2, with 7 bases identical to TRBD1. V shed 3 bases and J 2 bases; nucleotides not matched to a gene: 3. CDR3 size: 13 residues. Looked up from germline, CDR1 is DFQATT and CDR2 is SNEGSKA (reference sequence).

This clonotype was seen a few times. V usage is TRBV7-2 and J usage is TRBJ2-7; perhaps TRBD1 as D (5 bases). The V gene's germline CDR1 is SGHTA and CDR2 FQGNSA. With 1 base removed from V and 3 bases from J, the gap between germline ends came to 16 bases. CDR3 length: 16 amino acids. CDR3 amino acids: CASSLGSGNRNYEQYF. The DNA for the CDR3 is TGTGCCAGCAGCTTAGGAAGTGGGAACAGGAACTACGAGCAGTACTTC.

The CDR3 DNA reads as TGTGCCAGCAAGGAGGTGGCCCTCGGGGTGGATACGCAGTATTTT. Translation: CASKEVALGVDTQYF. V and J are TRBV6-1 and TRBJ2-3; D is perhaps TRBD2 (5 bases). This CDR3 region has 15 residues. Germline V gene sequence: CDR1 MNHNS, CDR2 SASEGT. V lost 7 bases and J lost 6, with 20 bases in between.

Details on this clonotype: A read error may explain this, as a much larger clone is one base away. The V gene is TRBV6-1, the J gene TRBJ2-7; tentative D call: TRBD1 (5 bases). The germline V gene encodes CDR1 MNHNS and CDR2 SASEGT. V lost 6 bases, J lost 0 bases, and 12 bases lay in between. The CDR3 runs to 14 residues. CDR3 nucleotide sequence: TGTGCCAGCAGGGAATTCGACAGCTCCTACGAGCAGTACTTC. Encoded protein: CASREFDSSYEQYF.

This clonotype was counted a few times. V is TRBV27 and J is TRBJ1-2; the D is unclear. The V end lost 5 bases, the J end lost 4 bases, and 11 bases lay between the germline ends. Germline V gene lookup returns CDR1 MNHEY and CDR2 SMNVEV (reference sequence). CDR3 length equals 13 residues. CDR3 in amino acids: CASSPRTGYGYTF. In DNA form, the CDR3 reads TGTGCCAGCAGTCCCAGGACGGGCTATGGCTACACCTTC.

This chain joins TRBV5-5 and TRBJ2-3; TRBD2 aligns across 9 bases. Per the germline V gene, CDR1 is SGHKS and CDR2 is YYEKEE (reference sequence). This CDR3 contains 18 residues. J was trimmed by 3 bases and V by 3 bases; bases with no gene match: 14. As DNA, the CDR3 is TGTGCCAGCAGCTGGAGTGCGGGAGGGGGGGGGTTAACAGATACGCAGTATTTT. This gives the protein CASSWSAGGGGLTDTQYF.

This chain links TRBV7-2 with TRBJ2-5; 8 positions match TRBD1. Germline V lookup: CDR1 SGHTA, CDR2 FQGNSA. With V trimmed by 5 bases and J by 0 bases, 5 bases remained unmatched. The CDR3 has 15 amino acids. CDR3: CASSPKTGDQETQYF. In DNA form, the CDR3 reads TGTGCCAGCAGCCCAAAGACAGGGGACCAAGAGACCCAGTACTTC.

Only a few counts were recorded for this clonotype. V usage is TRBV7-2 and J usage is TRBJ2-3; D may be TRBD2 (6 bases). This CDR3 region has 16 residues. CDR1 is SGHTA and CDR2 is FQGNSA in the germline V gene. Trimming pared 4 bases from V and 7 bases from J, leaving 21 bases between. CDR3 in amino acids: CASSSSRGGGDYTQYF. In DNA form, the CDR3 reads TGTGCCAGCAGCTCTTCCCGGGGAGGAGGAGACTATACGCAGTATTTT. The full variable domain, with the rest looked up from reference TRBV7-2 and TRBJ2-3, is GAGVSQSPSNKVTEKGKDVELRCDPISGHTALYWYRQSLGQGLEFLIYFQGNSAPDKSGLPSDRFSAERTGGSVSTLTIQRTQQEDSAVYLCASSSSRGGGDYTQYFGPGTRLTVL.

The chain combines TRBV7-2 with TRBJ2-7; D is perhaps TRBD2 (6 bases). Trimming cost V 1 base and J 2 bases, with 12 bases left between them. The CDR3 is 15 amino acids. Germline CDR1 and CDR2: SGHTA and FQGNSA. CDR3 coding DNA: TGTGCCAGCAGCTTAGAGGGTAGCGGAGCCTACGAGCAGTACTTC. This encodes CASSLEGSGAYEQYF.

The chain has TRBV7-9 and TRBJ2-7; D is possibly TRBD1 (6 bases). CDR3 length equals 14 residues. V lost 1 base, J lost 5 bases, and 12 bases lay in between. Germline CDR1 is SEHNR and CDR2 is FQNEAQ (reference sequence). The chain's CDR3 is CASSLEQGKNEQYF. CDR3 in DNA: TGTGCCAGCAGCTTAGAACAGGGAAAAAACGAGCAGTACTTC. The entire variable domain, with the rest obtained from reference TRBV7-9 and TRBJ2-7, is as follows: DTGVSQNPRHKITKRGQNVTFRCDPISEHNRLYWYRQTLGQGPEFLTYFQNEAQLEKSRLLSDRFSAERPKGSFSTLEIQRTEQGDSAMYLCASSLEQGKNEQYFGPGTRLTVT.